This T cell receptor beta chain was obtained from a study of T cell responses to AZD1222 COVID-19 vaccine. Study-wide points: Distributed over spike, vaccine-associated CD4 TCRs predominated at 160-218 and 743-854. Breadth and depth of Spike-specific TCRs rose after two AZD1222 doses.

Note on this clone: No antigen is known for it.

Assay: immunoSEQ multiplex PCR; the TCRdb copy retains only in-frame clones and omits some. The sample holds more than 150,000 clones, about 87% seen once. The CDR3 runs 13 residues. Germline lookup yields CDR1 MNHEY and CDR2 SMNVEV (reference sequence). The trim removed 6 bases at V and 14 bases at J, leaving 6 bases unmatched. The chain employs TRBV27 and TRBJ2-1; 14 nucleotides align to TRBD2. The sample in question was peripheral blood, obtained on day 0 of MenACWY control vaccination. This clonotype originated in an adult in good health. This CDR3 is CASSPGLAGVEFF. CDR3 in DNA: TGTGCCAGCAGCCCGGGACTAGCGGGAGTGGAGTTCTTC.